Sequencing of this T cell receptor beta chain was carried out in a study of T-cell memory formation after mild COVID-19 listed by TCRdb under 2021. The study in broad terms: TCR sequence clusters from the two donors were found to be largely donor specific. In a couple of donors, T-cell clones that expanded and contracted after mild COVID-19 were tracked by sequencing TCRalpha and TCRbeta repertoires over time. The cohort was made up of two young adult volunteers, one female and one male, who were previously healthy.

Ficoll-Paque density gradient centrifugation was used to isolate PBMCs. The sample holds many counts of this clonotype. Its antigen target is currently unknown. No much larger clone exists at a distance of one base, and base qualities are not known. Relative to germline, V is 5 bases shorter and J is 1 base shorter, with 11 bases between their ends. The CDR3, cysteine through phenylalanine, is 14 amino acids long. Left in the record is the CDR3 DNA by itself, 42 bases read in frame from the first base. TCRdb lists the instrument as Illumina NovaSeq 6000. TCRalpha and TCRbeta cDNA libraries were built by 5'RACE with constant-segment primers, adding sample barcodes and unique molecular identifiers. RNA was extracted from every sample with Trizol reagent. Libraries were amplified in two PCR steps, with a second sample barcode and Illumina TruSeq adapters added in the second step. Libraries were sequenced on an Illumina NovaSeq with 2 x 150 bp paired-end reads. The source study handled its data this way. The reads were demultiplexed and collapsed into UMI-guided consensus sequences using migec v1.2.7. Using mixcr v2.1.11, UMI consensuses were aligned to TRA and TRB V and J templates and then assembled into clonotypes. A clonotype was counted as expanded or contracted only when both edgeR and NoisET called the clonotype significant, with the noise models trained on biological replicates. For edgeR calls, a false discovery rate-adjusted p below 0.01 and a log2 fold-change threshold of 1 were applied. As an exploratory analysis of dynamics, PCA with hierarchical clustering was applied to max-normalized trajectories of the 1000 most abundant clonotypes. Separately sequenced CD4+ and CD8+ repertoires were used to assign the CD4 or CD8 phenotype of responding clones. TCRdb reanalyzed the raw reads on its own, using fastp at Q25 for trimming and MiXCR for clone calling, and kept in-frame beta chains. Identical CDR3 protein sequences are pooled into one entry, listed with their most common genes and DNA. The V and J calls here are based on TCRdb, not the publication. This sample holds about half a million distinct CDR3 sequences; roughly 18% were observed only once. The leading ten clones occupy over 9% of the sample.

Broader findings and caveats from the paper: Whether the second-wave clones peaking on day 37 were SARS-CoV-2 specific was not confirmed. Some responding clones were detected in pre-infection memory, which suggested that pre-existing cross-reactive memory T cells had joined the SARS-CoV-2 response. Only a couple of mild cases were covered by the study, and larger cohorts that include severe cases with pre-infection samples were considered necessary. Contracting CD4+ clones were found mainly in CM and EM memory subsets, while CD8+ clones were enriched in EMRA. Clones that contracted from day 15 to 85 showed balanced CD4/CD8 phenotypes, whereas a second wave of clones that expanded from day 15 to 37 leaned towards CD4+.

The rearrangement combines TRBV12-3 or TRBV12-4 with TRBJ1-1, and TRBD1 may be the D gene, going by 6 matching bases. Sample: PBMCs or a T cell subset sorted from them (not recorded which). The TCR was taken from an adult woman who had mild COVID-19 (a few samples of this study predate the infection). The sample titles of this study are shuffled in the database, so cell type and time point are left out; the donor was told from shared clones. The CDR3 protein is CASSRGQTNTEAFF. At the DNA level, the sequence is TGTGCCAGCAGTCGCGGACAGACGAACACTGAAGCTTTCTTT.